The source of this T cell receptor (beta chain) is a study of CXCR3-negative and CXCR3-positive naive CD8 T cells (dated by TCRdb to the late 2010s). Context from the whole study: In total, 130 million to 150 million TRB reads were obtained, corresponding to roughly 1.5 +/- 0.3 million reads per library. Diversity and physicochemical repertoire analyses were performed on around twelve donors pooled from two independent experiments. Naive subsets from about 5 donors and memory cells from 3 donors were included in the TRBV-TRBJ cluster analysis.

Sequencing instrument: NextSeq 550. The Human TCR Profiling Kit (MiLaboratory) was used to prepare UMI-labeled 5' RACE TRB cDNA libraries. cDNA synthesis used the entire amount of extracted RNA, and PCR amplification then used the entire amount of cDNA produced. Libraries were prepared in parallel with an identical number of PCR cycles. The paper's processing steps were these. MIGEC and MiXCR extracted about 50,000 +/- 10,000 unique UMI-labeled TRB cDNA molecules per library, requiring at least two reads per UMI. Each library averaged about 37,000 +/- 9,700 functional in-frame TRB CDR3 nucleotide clonotypes without stop codons. After each sample was downsampled to 5000 UMI-labeled TRB molecules, VDJtools was used to calculate diversity metrics such as normalized Shannon-Wiener and Chao1. Clonotype-size-weighted physicochemical properties of the central five CDR3 residues (interaction energy, strength, volume and Kidera factor 4) were computed in VDJtools. After TCRdb reprocessed the reads, each CDR3 protein sequence was kept as one row, without DNA. TCRdb's processing, not the authors' own work, is the source of the V and J calls. This specimen's table enumerates 65,000 to 95,000 distinct CDR3 sequences. The ten top clones hold roughly 1.5% of the sample.

General conclusions and limits of the study: CXCR3 expression partially decreased after cryopreservation, so most assays used freshly isolated PBMCs. Both naive subsets had comparably high repertoire diversity, while memory CD8+ T cells had much lower repertoire diversity. Because surface CD5, which is linked to self-reactivity in mice, was comparable between the naive subsets, TCR interaction strength was also inferred from TRB CDR3 physicochemical properties. TRB CDR3s from CXCR3-positive naive cells showed higher hydrophobicity (lower Kidera factor 4), lower energy, and higher strength and volume indices than CXCR3-negative naive cells. TRBV-TRBJ usage was similar between naive CXCR3-negative and CXCR3-positive cells from the same donor, while memory cells showed distinct patterns.

For every CD8+ T cell subset, some 310,000 cells were flow-sorted straight into RLT lysis buffer, and each subset was sorted in triplicate. To keep memory contaminants out, a stringent definition of naive CD8+ T cells was applied: CD45RO-CCR7+CD27+CD95-. Using standard density gradient centrifugation, peripheral blood mononuclear cells were isolated from buffy coats. Naive CXCR3-negative and CXCR3-positive CD8+ T cells were flow-sorted using a FACSAria III. An RNeasy Mini Kit was used to extract total RNA from the sorted cells. Reading the germline V gene (reference sequence) gives CDR1 SEHNR and CDR2 FQNEAQ. From the cysteine through the phenylalanine, the CDR3 covers 16 amino acids. The record lacks a DNA sequence. Concerning this clonotype itself: Its antigen remains undetermined.

Sequenced input: naive CXCR3- CD8+ T cells from blood. The sample's cell subset or site, from its label and the paper: CD45RO-CCR7+CD27+CD95- naive CD8+ T cells lacking CXCR3 (TNR3-). The chain is made from TRBV7-9 and TRBJ1-4. This receptor was obtained from a human donor in good health. Some clones in this sample may be carry-over from other donors' samples. The CDR3 protein sequence reads: CASSRMGGLEGEKLFF.